What follows are 26 T cell receptor beta chains derived from one specimen sequenced in a study of graft-versus-host responses after intestinal transplantation. These TCRs are of unknown antigen specificity. Using immunoSEQ multiplex PCR, the repertoire was profiled, and TCRdb retains in-frame clones only, with some absent. The table has roughly 89,000 clones, 75% to 95% seen once. The sequences come from unstimulated CD4+ T cells sorted from spleen or lymph node cells, collected before intestinal transplant. The receptors were sampled from a human donor who received an intestinal transplant.

The CDR3 region has the DNA TGTGCAAGTCGCTTAGTACAGGCTTTGGGCTACACCTTC. Protein: CASRLVQALGYTF. V and J are TRBV12-2 and TRBJ1-2; the table calls TRBD1, which could not be checked here. TRBV12-2 is a pseudogene segment. The CDR3 is 13 residues long.

The chain couples TRBV4-3 to TRBJ2-5; D might be TRBD1 (5 bases). The tail of the sequence fits TRBJ2-7 better, so the J call may be wrong. Germline V gene sequence: CDR1 LGHNA, CDR2 YSLEER. The CDR3 loop spans 16 amino acids. The CDR3 nucleotides read TGCGCCAGCAGCCAAGAACCAAGGGGCCGAACCTACGAGCAGTACTTC. It codes for CASSQEPRGRTYEQYF.

This rearrangement joins TRBV7-8 to TRBJ1-5; TRBD1 aligns across 8 bases. Looked up from germline, CDR1 is SGHVS and CDR2 is FQNEAQ. V was clipped by 5 bases and J by 5 bases; unmatched bases: 8. The CDR3 is made up of 15 amino acids. CDR3 nucleotides: TGTGCCAGCAGCCCTACTAGGACAGGGTATCAGCCCCAGCATTTT. The encoded protein is CASSPTRTGYQPQHF.

CDR3 loop: CASSFAGTGRYEQYF. The DNA of the CDR3 is TGTGCCAGCAGCTTCGCCGGGACAGGGAGATACGAGCAGTACTTC. V is TRBV7-2 and J is TRBJ2-7; 9 bases align to TRBD1. The germline V gene encodes CDR1 SGHTA and CDR2 FQGNSA. CDR3 size: 15 residues. J gave up 4 bases and V 3 bases, and 7 bases lay outside the gene matches.

The V gene is TRBV6-1, the J gene TRBJ2-3; D may be TRBD2 (6 bases). Trimming cost V 2 bases and J 7 bases, with 10 bases left between them. This CDR3 region has 13 residues. CDR1 and CDR2 (germline): MNHNS, SASEGT. The chain's CDR3 is CASSERRENTQYF. DNA for the CDR3: TGTGCCAGCAGTGAAAGGAGGGAGAATACGCAGTATTTT.

The V gene is TRBV25-1, the J gene TRBJ2-2; 8 bases match TRBD1. The CDR3 runs to 17 residues. The V and J ends lost 2 bases and 4 bases, in that order; junction bases with no gene match: 9. Germline-derived CDR1 and CDR2 are MGHDK and SYGVNS. CDR3 in amino acids: CASSEPRTGLGTGELFF. CDR3 DNA: TGTGCCAGCAGTGAACCCCGGACAGGGTTAGGCACCGGGGAGCTGTTTTTT. The full variable domain, completed using reference TRBV25-1 and TRBJ2-2, is EADIYQTPRYLVIGTGKKITLECSQTMGHDKMYWYQQDPGMELHLIHYSYGVNSTEKGDLSSESTVSRIRTEHFPLTLESARPSHTSQYLCASSEPRTGLGTGELFFGEGSRLTVL.

This sequence joins TRBV15 and TRBJ2-7, with D possibly being TRBD1 (6 bases). V lost 4 bases and J lost 2, with 15 bases in between. The CDR3 has 15 amino acids. In germline, CDR1 is LNHNV, CDR2 YYDKDF (reference sequence). The CDR3 sequence is CATSMIRDTAYEQYF. The CDR3 nucleotides are TGTGCCACCAGCATGATCCGGGACACAGCCTACGAGCAGTACTTC.

The gene calls are TRBV7-9 and TRBJ1-2; the D is unclear. Germline CDR1 SEHNR, CDR2 FQNEAQ (reference sequence). The CDR3 is 17 amino acids. V was shortened by 2 bases and J by 3 bases, with 19 bases between the two germline ends. CDR3 sequence reads: CASSLIRPQSLDYGYTF. The DNA of the CDR3 is TGTGCCAGCAGCTTAATCCGTCCACAGAGCCTTGACTATGGCTACACCTTC.

This clone has just a few counts. This chain joins TRBV6-5 and TRBJ1-6, with TRBD1 matching over 9 bases. This CDR3 has 13 amino acids. V lost 8 bases, J lost 9 bases, and 5 bases stayed unmatched. CDR1 MNHEY and CDR2 SVGAGI come from the germline V gene. CDR3 nucleotides: TGTGCCAGCTCAAACAGGGGGCCTTCACCCCTCCACTTT. Translated: CASSNRGPSPLHF.

The chain's CDR3 is CASSAGGTGELFF. DNA of the CDR3: TGTGCCAGCAGCGCCGGGGGCACCGGGGAGCTGTTTTTT. The chain employs TRBV9 and TRBJ2-2; D perhaps matches TRBD2 (6 bases). Trimming took 3 bases from V and 4 from J, leaving 7 bases between them. The CDR3 loop spans 13 amino acids. The germline gives CDR1 SGDLS, CDR2 YYNGEE.

This chain links TRBV9 with TRBJ1-4; no definite D call. V lost 4 bases and J 7 bases, leaving 11 bases between the germline ends. Germline V gene lookup returns CDR1 SGDLS and CDR2 YYNGEE. The CDR3 totals 13 residues. The CDR3 loop reads CASSRGTGEKLFF. In DNA, the CDR3 is TGTGCCAGCAGCCGAGGCACGGGTGAAAAACTGTTTTTT. Based on the CDR3 plus reference TRBV9 and TRBJ1-4, the full variable domain is DSGVTQTPKHLITATGQRVTLRCSPRSGDLSVYWYQQSLDQGLQFLIQYYNGEERAKGNILERFSAQQFPDLHSELNLSSLELGDSALYFCASSRGTGEKLFFGSGTQLSVL.

This chain connects TRBV2 to TRBJ2-3; D is unresolved. Trimming shortened V by 6 bases and J by 4 bases, and 11 bases separated the two germline ends. Per the germline V gene, CDR1 is SNHLY and CDR2 is FYNNEI. The CDR3 sequence is 13 residues long. CDR3 in amino acids: CASRQDLPDTQYF. The CDR3 coding sequence is TGTGCCAGCAGGCAGGATCTTCCAGATACGCAGTATTTT.

This clone was counted once. CDR3 DNA: TGCGCCAGCAGCTTAAGAGGGGGGGCCCAAGAGACCCAGTACTTC. Protein product: CASSLRGGAQETQYF. This chain uses TRBV5-1 with TRBJ2-5; a weak D match, TRBD2 (7 bases). This CDR3 comprises 15 residues. Germline lookup yields CDR1 SGHRS and CDR2 YFSETQ. V was cut by 2 bases and J by 1 base, with 12 bases left in between.

The gene calls are TRBV2 and TRBJ1-5; D might be TRBD1 (5 bases). V was trimmed by 4 bases and J by 2 bases, leaving 12 bases between them. The CDR3 has 15 residues. Germline V CDR1 and CDR2: SNHLY, FYNNEI. In nucleotides, the CDR3 is TGTGCCAGCAGTGGACAGATGAGGCGCAATCAGCCCCAGCATTTT. It is translated as CASSGQMRRNQPQHF.

This chain connects TRBV5-1 to TRBJ1-5; no reliable D call. The CDR3 consists of 13 residues. Trimming took off 2 bases at V and 6 bases at J, with 9 bases between the two ends. Germline-derived CDR1 and CDR2 are SGHRS and YFSETQ. Here the CDR3 reads CASSLDYSQPQHF. The CDR3 DNA reads as TGCGCCAGCAGCTTAGACTACAGTCAGCCCCAGCATTTT.

The chain has TRBV19 and TRBJ2-2; 8 bases align to TRBD1. Germline CDR1 and CDR2: LNHDA and SQIVND (reference sequence). The CDR3 is 15 residues long. The junction had 6 bases not matched to a gene; V was cut back by 5 bases and J by 4 bases. The CDR3 here is CASSPGQGGTGELFF. The CDR3 DNA reads TGTGCCAGTAGTCCAGGACAGGGAGGCACCGGGGAGCTGTTTTTT.

V usage is TRBV10-3 and J usage is TRBJ1-3, with D uncertain. CDR1 is ENHRY, CDR2 SYGVKD, per germline. The V and J ends lost 2 bases and 0 bases respectively, with 11 bases between them. The CDR3 length is 16 residues. CDR3 region: CAISETASSSGNTIYF. The CDR3 nucleotides read TGTGCCATCAGTGAGACAGCCTCCAGCTCTGGAAACACCATATATTTT.

This clone has only a few counts. V is TRBV7-9 and J is TRBJ1-2, with a weak D call TRBD1 (6 bases). Germline CDR1 SEHNR, CDR2 FQNEAQ (reference sequence). V gave up 0 bases and J gave up 3 bases, with 23 bases separating them. CDR3 length: 19 amino acids. CDR3 sequence reads: CASSLAGNPGAGGDYGYTF. CDR3 DNA: TGTGCCAGCAGCTTAGCGGGGAACCCAGGAGCGGGGGGCGACTATGGCTACACCTTC.

The table lists this clone with a count of one. The rearrangement joins TRBV28 to TRBJ2-2; 10 bases are a match to TRBD1. Losses at the gene ends were 9 bases for V and 5 bases for J; bases not matched to a gene: 3. This CDR3 has 13 residues. Germline assignment: CDR1 MDHEN and CDR2 SYDVKM. The CDR3 DNA is TGTGCCAGTTGGACAGGGGGTACCGGGGAGCTGTTTTTT. It yields the protein CASWTGGTGELFF.

The gene calls are TRBV19 and TRBJ1-1, with 8 bases identical to TRBD1. V gave up 2 bases and J gave up 4 bases; unmatched junction bases: 9. The CDR3 has 16 amino acids. CDR1 and CDR2 (germline): LNHDA, SQIVND (reference sequence). Here the CDR3 reads CASSITGQGGGTEAFF. In DNA form, the CDR3 reads TGTGCCAGTAGTATAACAGGACAGGGCGGGGGCACTGAAGCTTTCTTT.

This rearrangement joins TRBV21-1 to TRBJ2-7; the table's D call TRBD1 went unverified against the DNA. TRBV21-1 counts as a pseudogene. The CDR3 extends over 15 amino acids. The CDR3 here is CASSPRTGPCYEQYF. DNA of the CDR3: TGTGCCAGCAGCCCCCGGACAGGCCCTTGCTACGAGCAGTACTTC.

The chain has TRBV25-1 and TRBJ1-5; D call uncertain. CDR1 is MGHDK, CDR2 SYGVNS, per germline. This CDR3 is built from 14 residues. V was pared by 3 bases and J by 4 bases, with 10 bases between. CDR3 DNA: TGTGCCAGCAGTGATTCGATCCGGAATCAGCCCCAGCATTTT. Its protein is CASSDSIRNQPQHF. Filled out from reference TRBV25-1 and TRBJ1-5, the complete variable domain reads EADIYQTPRYLVIGTGKKITLECSQTMGHDKMYWYQQDPGMELHLIHYSYGVNSTEKGDLSSESTVSRIRTEHFPLTLESARPSHTSQYLCASSDSIRNQPQHFGDGTRLSIL.

The chain links TRBV30 to TRBJ1-3; D not certain. V was cut by 4 bases and J by 0 bases, with 13 bases left in between. This CDR3 region has 15 residues. Germline-derived CDR1 and CDR2 are GTSNPN and SVGIG (reference sequence). This CDR3 reads CAWNVGAFSGNTIYF. CDR3 in DNA: TGTGCCTGGAATGTGGGAGCGTTCTCTGGAAACACCATATATTTT. The full variable domain, completed using reference TRBV30 and TRBJ1-3, is SQTIHQWPATLVQPVGSPLSLECTVEGTSNPNLYWYRQAAGRGLQLLFYSVGIGQISSEVPQNLSASRPQDRQFILSSKKLLLSDSGFYLCAWNVGAFSGNTIYFGEGSWLTVV.

This chain links TRBV13 with TRBJ2-7, with TRBD1 matching 9 bases. The CDR3 length is 17 residues. The germline V gene encodes CDR1 PRHDT and CDR2 FYEKMQ (reference sequence). With V trimmed by 6 bases and J by 2 bases, 14 bases remained unmatched. The CDR3 sequence: CASSPGTGMTGTYEQYF. CDR3 in DNA: TGTGCCAGCAGTCCCGGGACAGGGATGACGGGGACCTACGAGCAGTACTTC.

The V call is TRBV15, the J call TRBJ2-2, with D tentatively TRBD1 (5 bases). Germline-derived CDR1 and CDR2 are LNHNV and YYDKDF (reference sequence). Trimming pared 7 bases from V and 4 bases from J, leaving 10 bases between. CDR3 length equals 13 residues. The DNA of the CDR3 is TGTGCCACCACCGGACAACCCACCGGGGAGCTGTTTTTT. Translation: CATTGQPTGELFF. The variable domain in full, completed from reference TRBV15 and TRBJ2-2, reads DAMVIQNPRYQVTQFGKPVTLSCSQTLNHNVMYWYQQKSSQAPKLLFHYYDKDFNNEADTPDNFQSRRPNTSFCFLDIRSPGLGDTAMYLCATTGQPTGELFFGEGSRLTVL.

The chain recombines TRBV5-1 with TRBJ2-3; no definite D call. Per germline, CDR1 SGHRS and CDR2 YFSETQ. The CDR3 has 14 amino acids. V lost 4 bases and J 5 bases, leaving 14 bases between the germline ends. CDR3 nucleotide sequence: TGCGCCAGCAGCCCTAACCTTGTGCGAGATACGCAGTATTTT. Its translation is CASSPNLVRDTQYF.